Listed here are 25 T cell receptor beta chains from one sample, sequenced in a study of blood T cell repertoires in COVID-19. The assay was immunoSEQ multiplex PCR, and TCRdb's table has in-frame clones only and misses some. The table includes 250,000 to 300,000 clones, roughly 87% detected once. The source material was PBMCs or T cells enriched from blood (not recorded which). The origin of the receptors is a woman in her twenties or thirties who had recovered from COVID-19.

The V and J genes are TRBV9 and TRBJ1-5; 8 nucleotides agree with TRBD1. Germline V gene data show CDR1 as SGDLS and CDR2 as YYNGEE. Trimming at V came to 3 bases and at J to 3 bases, leaving 5 bases not matched to a gene. This CDR3 is 15 amino acids long. CDR3 DNA: TGTGCCAGCAGCGCAGGGGGCTGGGTCAATCAGCCCCAGCATTTT. Protein: CASSAGGWVNQPQHF.

The V and J genes are TRBV18 and TRBJ2-3; 7 nucleotides line up with TRBD2. Losses at the gene ends were 4 bases for V and 0 bases for J; bases not matched to a gene: 4. Germline loops: CDR1 KGHSH, CDR2 LQKENI. The CDR3 runs to 15 residues. The CDR3 sequence: CASSLPGGSTDTQYF. The CDR3 coding sequence is TGTGCCAGCTCACTTCCGGGGGGAAGCACAGATACGCAGTATTTT.

The V call is TRBV4-1, the J call TRBJ2-5; D perhaps matches TRBD1 (7 bases). CDR1 and CDR2 from the germline V gene are MGHRA and YSYEKL. V lost 1 base to trimming and J lost 1 base, with 10 bases between them. The CDR3 is 15 amino acids. This CDR3 reads CASSQAGDSQETQYF. In DNA form, the CDR3 reads TGCGCCAGCAGCCAAGCGGGGGACAGCCAAGAGACCCAGTACTTC.

The chain is built from TRBV30 and TRBJ2-5; no reliable D call. The CDR3 runs to 11 residues. The V gene's germline CDR1 is GTSNPN and CDR2 SVGIG (reference sequence). Between the trimmed V and J ends, which lost 1 base and 5 bases, there was a span of 5 bases. DNA of the CDR3: TGTGCCTGGAGTGCTAAGGAGACCCAGTACTTC. Amino acid sequence: CAWSAKETQYF.

V usage is TRBV13 and J usage is TRBJ1-6; tentative D call: TRBD1 (5 bases). From germline, CDR1 is PRHDT and CDR2 FYEKMQ (reference sequence). V lost 4 bases, J lost 0 bases, and 19 bases lay in between. The CDR3 is 19 amino acids. The DNA for the CDR3 is TGTGCCAGCAGCTCCAACCCGGGGGTCTCGAGCTCCTATAATTCACCCCTCCACTTT. Its protein is CASSSNPGVSSSYNSPLHF.

V usage is TRBV25-1 and J usage is TRBJ2-1; the D gene is possibly TRBD2 (6 bases). V was clipped by 2 bases and J by 10 bases, with 15 bases between them. Germline values: CDR1 MGHDK, CDR2 SYGVNS. This CDR3 has 14 residues. The CDR3 loop is CASSEGASRGEQFF. In DNA form, the CDR3 reads TGTGCCAGCAGTGAAGGGGCGTCTCGGGGGGAGCAGTTCTTC.

The CDR3 spells CASSLMDRVSPLHF. DNA of the CDR3: TGTGCCAGCAGCTTGATGGACAGGGTTTCACCCCTCCACTTT. The chain couples TRBV7-9 to TRBJ1-6; TRBD1 agrees at 8 bases. The V gene end was trimmed by 3 bases and the J gene end by 9 bases; junction bases not matched to a gene: 4. The CDR3 has 14 amino acids. The V gene's germline CDR1 is SEHNR and CDR2 FQNEAQ (reference sequence).

The chain uses TRBV7-2 and TRBJ2-7; 8 positions match TRBD2. CDR3 length: 14 residues. Looked up from germline, CDR1 is SGHTA and CDR2 is FQGNSA. Trimming removed 2 bases from V and 7 bases from J; junction bases left unmatched: 7. For the CDR3, the DNA is TGTGCCAGCAGCTTACGGGAGGGAGTGGGAGAGCAGTACTTC. Translating gives CASSLREGVGEQYF.

The V call is TRBV18, the J call TRBJ2-7; D call uncertain. There are 13 residues in the CDR3. Per the germline V gene, CDR1 is KGHSH and CDR2 is LQKENI. The V end lost 3 bases, the J end lost 4 bases, and 10 bases lay between the germline ends. The CDR3 loop reads CASSPAGSYEQYF. DNA for the CDR3: TGTGCCAGCTCACCGGCCGGGTCTTACGAGCAGTACTTC.

The chain employs TRBV15 and TRBJ1-1, with D unresolved. CDR1 and CDR2 from the germline V gene are LNHNV and YYDKDF (reference sequence). Trimming pared 0 bases from V and 2 bases from J, leaving 10 bases between. The CDR3 consists of 15 residues. In DNA, the CDR3 is TGTGCCACCAGCAGAGAGGCTGCAGATAACACTGAAGCTTTCTTT. It is translated as CATSREAADNTEAFF.

This clone was counted once. The chain is built from TRBV19 and TRBJ1-3; D is ambiguous. The CDR3 spans 16 residues. V was clipped by 6 bases and J by 0 bases, with 15 bases between them. Germline CDR1 reads LNHDA; CDR2 reads SQIVND (reference sequence). CDR3 loop: CASRSPLRDSGNTIYF. Written as DNA, the CDR3 is TGTGCCAGTAGATCCCCGTTAAGAGACTCTGGAAACACCATATATTTT.

This chain connects TRBV24-1 to TRBJ1-1; possibly TRBD1 for D (5 bases). V was pared by 9 bases and J by 1 base, with 17 bases between. The CDR3 spans 15 residues. CDR1 is KGHDR, CDR2 SFDVKD, per germline. The CDR3 DNA follows: TGTGCCACCTCTTTAGGTGGCCAGGGGAACACTGAAGCTTTCTTT. It is translated as CATSLGGQGNTEAFF.

Comments on this clone: Compared with germline, one end of the junction differs, possibly owing to a read error. The chain couples TRBV7-7 to TRBJ2-5, with D possibly being TRBD2 (6 bases). The CDR3 length is 15 residues. Per the germline V gene, CDR1 is SSHAT and CDR2 is FNYEAQ (reference sequence). CDR3 sequence: CASSLELRRGGTQYF. The CDR3 region has the DNA TGTGCTAGCAGCTTAGAGCTCCGTCGGGGAGGGACCCAGTACTTC. The entire variable domain, with the rest obtained from reference TRBV7-7 and TRBJ2-5, is as follows: GAGVSQSPRYKVTKRGQDVTLRCDPISSHATLYWYQQALGQGPEFLTYFNYEAQPDKSGLPSDRFSAERPEGSISTLTIQRTEQRDSAMYRCASSLELRRGGTQYFGPGTRLLVL.

This chain connects TRBV28 to TRBJ2-3; 14 bases map to TRBD2. V gave up 1 base and J gave up 6 bases; unmatched junction bases: 21. Germline V lookup: CDR1 MDHEN, CDR2 SYDVKM. The CDR3 spans 22 residues. The CDR3 nucleotides read TGTGCCAGCAGTTTATCACCAGGACAAGGACTAGCGGGGGGCGGGCCCCGGGATACGCAGTATTTT. This sequence encodes CASSLSPGQGLAGGGPRDTQYF.

The V call is TRBV18, the J call TRBJ2-7; 8 bases are shared with TRBD2. The CDR3 is made up of 15 amino acids. Germline V gene sequence: CDR1 KGHSH, CDR2 LQKENI. J lost 3 bases, V lost 3 bases, and 7 bases had no gene match. CDR3 loop: CASSPPGGVNYEQYF. The CDR3 nucleotides read TGTGCCAGCTCACCGCCCGGGGGGGTAAACTACGAGCAGTACTTC.

This chain uses TRBV19 with TRBJ1-6; 8 bases agree with TRBD1. Germline assignment: CDR1 LNHDA and CDR2 SQIVND (reference sequence). This CDR3 region has 14 residues. The V and J ends lost 11 bases and 9 bases, in that order; junction bases with no gene match: 12. CDR3 residues: CAVSTGAYGSPLHF. CDR3 in DNA: TGTGCCGTCTCGACAGGGGCGTACGGTTCACCCCTCCACTTT.

The rearrangement uses TRBV11-1 and TRBJ2-7; possible D gene TRBD1, 5 bases. The CDR3 has 14 amino acids. Germline CDR1 reads SGHAT; CDR2 reads FQDESV (reference sequence). Trimming removed 5 bases at V and 3 bases at J, with 14 bases between. CDR3 DNA: TGTGCCAGCAGCGATCGCAGGGTACGCTACGAGCAGTACTTC. This gives the protein CASSDRRVRYEQYF. Together with reference TRBV11-1 and TRBJ2-7, the CDR3 gives the full variable domain: EAEVAQSPRYKITEKSQAVAFWCDPISGHATLYWYRQILGQGPELLVQFQDESVVDDSQLPKDRFSAERLKGVDSTLKIQPAELGDSAMYLCASSDRRVRYEQYFGPGTRLTVT.

V is TRBV19 and J is TRBJ1-2; TRBD1 matches 10 bases. Germline V CDR1 and CDR2: LNHDA, SQIVND (reference sequence). V lost 5 bases and J lost 7; bases outside the gene matches: 7. The CDR3 is made up of 14 amino acids. The CDR3 coding sequence is TGTGCCAGTAGTTACAGACAGGGGGCTTTTGGCTACACCTTC. Translated, it gives CASSYRQGAFGYTF.

Only one count was recorded for this clone. V gene TRBV5-4 combines with J gene TRBJ2-7; 7 bases map to TRBD1. Trimming at V came to 4 bases and at J to 4 bases, leaving 5 bases not matched to a gene. This CDR3 spans 13 amino acids. Germline CDR1 SGHNT, CDR2 YYREEE (reference sequence). CDR3 residues: CASSSRDSYEQYF. The CDR3 DNA follows: TGTGCCAGCAGCAGCCGGGACAGTTACGAGCAGTACTTC. Full variable domain (missing parts from reference TRBV5-4 and TRBJ2-7): ETGVTQSPTHLIKTRGQQVTLRCSSQSGHNTVSWYQQALGQGPQFIFQYYREEENGRGNFPPRFSGLQFPNYSSELNVNALELDDSALYLCASSSRDSYEQYFGPGTRLTVT.

This clone was detected only once. The chain has TRBV27 and TRBJ1-2; 9 positions agree with TRBD1. Germline trimming cut 3 bases from V and 4 bases from J; bases unmatched to any gene: 3. The length of the CDR3 is 14 residues. Germline CDR1 and CDR2: MNHEY and SMNVEV (reference sequence). CDR3: CASSFRDRVYGYTF. CDR3 nucleotide sequence: TGTGCCAGCAGTTTCCGGGACAGGGTCTATGGCTACACCTTC.

CDR3 DNA sequence: TGTGCCAGCAGTTCATCGGACAGGCCCACTTATGGCTACACCTTC. Amino acid sequence: CASSSSDRPTYGYTF. The chain combines TRBV28 with TRBJ1-2; 7 bases align to TRBD1. This CDR3 comprises 15 residues. V lost 4 bases, J lost 5 bases, and 10 bases stayed unmatched. Germline CDR1 is MDHEN and CDR2 is SYDVKM.

V usage is TRBV12-3 or TRBV12-4 and J usage is TRBJ2-7; 8 nucleotides agree with TRBD1. The CDR3 runs 12 residues. The junction had 2 bases not matched to a gene; V was cut back by 5 bases and J by 5 bases. Here the CDR3 DNA reads TGTGCCAGCAGTGAGGACAGGGACGAGCAGTACTTC. It codes for CASSEDRDEQYF.

The chain combines TRBV18 with TRBJ1-1; D is unresolved. V shed 3 bases and J shed 0 bases, with 14 bases lying between them. The CDR3 extends over 16 amino acids. Germline assignment: CDR1 KGHSH and CDR2 LQKENI. The CDR3 protein is CASSPSRGGLNTEAFF. The DNA for the CDR3 is TGTGCCAGCTCACCCTCCCGAGGAGGATTGAACACTGAAGCTTTCTTT.

The chain carries TRBV27 and TRBJ1-2; 7 nucleotides agree with TRBD1. The CDR3 covers 16 residues. Germline-derived CDR1 and CDR2 are MNHEY and SMNVEV (reference sequence). Trimming at V came to 2 bases and at J to 4 bases, leaving 10 bases not matched to a gene. This CDR3 reads CASSLRQGPSVYGYTF. Here the CDR3 DNA reads TGTGCCAGCAGTTTAAGACAGGGCCCCAGCGTCTATGGCTACACCTTC.

The rearrangement links TRBV27 to TRBJ1-2; 8 bases agree with TRBD1. Germline values: CDR1 MNHEY, CDR2 SMNVEV (reference sequence). The CDR3 sequence is 14 residues long. Trimming at V came to 5 bases and at J to 7 bases, leaving 9 bases not matched to a gene. CDR3 loop: CASSPSGGASGYTF. CDR3 coding DNA: TGTGCCAGCAGTCCTTCAGGGGGCGCTAGTGGCTACACCTTC.